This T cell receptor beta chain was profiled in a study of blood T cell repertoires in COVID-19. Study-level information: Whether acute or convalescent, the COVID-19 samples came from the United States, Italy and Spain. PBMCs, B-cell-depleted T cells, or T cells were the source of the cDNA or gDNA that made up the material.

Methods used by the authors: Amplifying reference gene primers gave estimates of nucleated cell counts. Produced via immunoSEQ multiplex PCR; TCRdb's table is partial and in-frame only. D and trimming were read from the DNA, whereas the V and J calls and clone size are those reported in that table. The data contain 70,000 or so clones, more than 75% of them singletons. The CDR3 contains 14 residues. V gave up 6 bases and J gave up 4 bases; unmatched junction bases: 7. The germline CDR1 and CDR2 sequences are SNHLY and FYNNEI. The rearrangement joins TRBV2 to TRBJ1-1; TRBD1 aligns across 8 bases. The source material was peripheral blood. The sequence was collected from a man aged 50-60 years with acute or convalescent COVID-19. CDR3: CASRADRGGTEAFF. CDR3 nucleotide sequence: TGTGCCAGCAGGGCAGACAGGGGAGGCACTGAAGCTTTCTTT. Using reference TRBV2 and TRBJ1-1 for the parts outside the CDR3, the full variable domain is EPEVTQTPSHQVTQMGQEVILRCVPISNHLYFYWYRQILGQKVEFLVSFYNNEISEKSEIFDDQFSVERPDGSNFTLKIRSTKLEDSAMYFCASRADRGGTEAFFGQGTRLTVV.